This is a list of T cell receptor beta chains from one sample in a study of T cell clonotyping in hematopoietic cell transplantation. The table came from immunoSEQ multiplex PCR; TCRdb's copy has only in-frame clones and leaves some out. The data contain over 7,000 clones, more than 75% of them singletons. Sequenced material: peripheral blood mononuclear cells, taken before stem cell transplant. These receptors were collected from a man in his 60s with acute myeloid leukemia. Some clones in this sample may be carry-over from other donors' samples. Both conserved end residues are part of each CDR3. Each record gives: clone size, V gene, J gene, D gene, CDR3 DNA, CDR3 protein. D genes are given only for firm matches. Only part of the rows carry a size: once, few, many, or a class if the clone is expanded.

-	TRBV2	TRBJ2-7	-	TGTGCCAGCAGATCGTGGTCCGAGCAGTACTTC	CASRSWSEQYF
once	TRBV9	TRBJ2-5	-	TGTGCCAGCAGCGTAGCTGGCCGGGAGACCCAGTACTTC	CASSVAGRETQYF
-	TRBV10-3	TRBJ1-2	TRBD1	TGTGCCATCACTCTGGGACAGCGCTATGGCTACACCTTC	CAITLGQRYGYTF
-	TRBV29-1	TRBJ2-3	TRBD2	TGCACCTCTCGAGGGGACTATCTCACAGATACGCAGTATTTT	CTSRGDYLTDTQYF
-	TRBV7-3	TRBJ2-2	TRBD2	TGTGCCAGCAGCCCGGGACTAGCGGGAGGCACCGGGGAGCTGTTTTTT	CASSPGLAGGTGELFF
-	TRBV9	TRBJ2-7	TRBD2	TGTGCCAGCAGCGTAGTCGCGGGAGAGAGTGGTTACGAGCAGTACTTC	CASSVVAGESGYEQYF
-	TRBV5-1	TRBJ2-3	-	TGCGCCAGCAGCTTGGTTCCGGGGGCCGGCACAGATACGCAGTATTTT	CASSLVPGAGTDTQYF
few	TRBV19	TRBJ1-5	TRBD1	TGTGCCAGTAGTCGGGACAGGGCATATAGCAATCAGCCCCAGCATTTT	CASSRDRAYSNQPQHF
-	TRBV7-6	TRBJ2-1	-	TGTGCCAGCAGCTTAAGGCAGAGGTACAATGAGCAGTTCTTC	CASSLRQRYNEQFF
-	TRBV7-5	TRBJ1-2	-	TGTGTCAGAAGCTTAATGGGACAGGGAGTTGTTAACTATGGCTACACCTTC	CVRSLMGQGVVNYGYTF
-	TRBV28	TRBJ2-7	TRBD1	TGTGCCAGCAGAGACGGGACAGGGGGTCTGCAGTACTTC	CASRDGTGGLQYF
-	TRBV5-1	TRBJ1-1	-	TGCGCCAGCAGCCAGGGAGACCTCAACACTGAAGCTTTCTTT	CASSQGDLNTEAFF
-	TRBV5-1	TRBJ2-5	TRBD1	TGCGCCAGCAGCTCACAGGGGTGGACAGGCCAAGAGACCCAGTACTTC	CASSSQGWTGQETQYF
-	TRBV2	TRBJ1-5	-	TGTGCCAGCAGTGGTTCAGGTGGACATCAGCCCCAGCATTTT	CASSGSGGHQPQHF
-	TRBV27	TRBJ2-5	TRBD2	TGTGCCAGCAAGATTCGAGGACTAGCGGGAGAAGAGACCCAGTACTTC	CASKIRGLAGEETQYF
few	TRBV18	TRBJ2-7	-	TGTGCCAGCTCACGCACCGGAGGAGGGGGCAACGAGCAGTACTTC	CASSRTGGGGNEQYF
-	TRBV7-6	TRBJ1-1	TRBD1	TGTGCCAGCAGCTCCAGGGGGGTCGGCACTGAAGCTTTCTTT	CASSSRGVGTEAFF
-	TRBV7-2	TRBJ2-5	TRBD2	TGTGCCAGCAGCTCCTATAAGACTAGCGACCAAGAGACCCAGTACTTC	CASSSYKTSDQETQYF